This T cell receptor beta chain is from a study of T cell responses to AZD1222 COVID-19 vaccine. Study-wide findings and caveats: Nearly half of the spike-specific TCRs reportedly recognize variant regions that carry no mutations. Clonal diversity was possibly underestimated, and white British individuals and females predominated among donors. Repertoire sampling was restricted to post-peak T cell response timepoints.

The assay was immunoSEQ multiplex PCR, and TCRdb's table has in-frame clones only and misses some. The top ten clones hold 4.7% of a sample with about 77,000 clones, more than 85% of them seen once. Concerning this clone itself: Its cognate antigen is unknown.

Unmatched junction bases numbered 6, after V lost 0 bases and J lost 9 bases. The CDR3 extends over 15 amino acids. Second-dose intervals of approximately 4 or approximately 12 weeks were pooled. The sequencing used peripheral blood, collected 28 days after the second AZD1222 dose. The source of this sequence is an adult who received the AZD1222 COVID-19 vaccine. The V and J genes are TRBV6-7 and TRBJ1-3; 9 positions agree with TRBD1. TRBV6-7 is recorded as an ORF, its role being uncertain. The CDR3 region is CASSYSGTGKGTIYF. DNA for the CDR3: TGTGCCAGCAGTTACTCGGGGACAGGGAAGGGCACCATATATTTT.